This T cell receptor beta chain is drawn from a study of T cell repertoires in cytomegalovirus infection. The wider study: The public TCR beta signatures pointed to both CMV infection and matching HLA type.

Study-level findings and limits: HLA-C-restricted TCR beta clonotypes specific for CMV led the ex vivo response. Cumulative frequency (of public TCR beta family members) identified carriers of CMV plus the relevant HLA.

TCRdb reprocessed the reads with MiXCR, giving one entry per CDR3 protein. The table lists about 680,000 distinct CDR3 sequences, roughly 24% of them singletons. About this clonotype itself: Its antigen remains unknown.

Germline V gives CDR1 SGHAT, CDR2 FQNNGV. The CDR3 consists of 17 residues. Trimming removed 2 bases at V and 4 bases at J, with 20 bases between. The clonotype was recovered from a human donor in good health (CMV status not recorded). Some clones in this sample may be carry-over from other donors' samples. Sequenced material: CD8+ T cells from PBMCs. The rearrangement uses TRBV11-2 and TRBJ1-1, with D possibly being TRBD1 (5 bases). The CDR3 reads CASSLWSPRQGPTEAFF. DNA of the CDR3: TGTGCCAGCAGCTTATGGAGCCCCAGGCAGGGCCCCACTGAAGCTTTCTTT.